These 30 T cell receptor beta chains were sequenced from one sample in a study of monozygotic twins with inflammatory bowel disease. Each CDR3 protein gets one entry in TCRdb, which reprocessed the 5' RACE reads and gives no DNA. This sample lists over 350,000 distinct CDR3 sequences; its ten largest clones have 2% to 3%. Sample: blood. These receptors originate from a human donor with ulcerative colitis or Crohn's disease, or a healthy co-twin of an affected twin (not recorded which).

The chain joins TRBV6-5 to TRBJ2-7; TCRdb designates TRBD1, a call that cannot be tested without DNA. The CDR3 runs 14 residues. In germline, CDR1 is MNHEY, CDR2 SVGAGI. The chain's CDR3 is CASSYDGGAQEQYF.

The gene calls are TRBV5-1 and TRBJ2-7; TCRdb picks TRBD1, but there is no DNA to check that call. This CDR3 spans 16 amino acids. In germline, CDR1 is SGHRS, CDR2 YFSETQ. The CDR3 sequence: CASSSQTGGSGYEQYF. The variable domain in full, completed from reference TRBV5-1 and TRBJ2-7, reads KAGVTQTPRYLIKTRGQQVTLSCSPISGHRSVSWYQQTPGQGLQFLFEYFSETQRNKGNFPGRFSGRQFSNSRSEMNVSTLELGDSALYLCASSSQTGGSGYEQYFGPGTRLTVT.

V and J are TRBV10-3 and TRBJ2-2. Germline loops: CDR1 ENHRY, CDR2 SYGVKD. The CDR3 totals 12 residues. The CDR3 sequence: CAISENVGELFF.

The CDR3 is CSVEWNTGELFF. The chain employs TRBV29-1 and TRBJ2-2. The CDR3 has 12 residues. The V gene's germline CDR1 is SQVTM and CDR2 ANQGSEA.

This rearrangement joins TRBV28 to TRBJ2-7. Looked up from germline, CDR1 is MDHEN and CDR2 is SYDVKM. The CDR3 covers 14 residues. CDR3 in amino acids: CASSFPAGLYEQYF.

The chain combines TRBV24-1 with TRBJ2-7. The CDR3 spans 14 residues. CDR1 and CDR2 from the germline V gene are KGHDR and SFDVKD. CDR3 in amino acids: CATSDPGSSYEQYF.

CDR3: CSVGRQGVRAEAFF. The chain couples TRBV29-1 to TRBJ1-1; TCRdb calls TRBD1, which cannot be checked without DNA. This CDR3 spans 14 amino acids. Per germline, CDR1 SQVTM and CDR2 ANQGSEA.

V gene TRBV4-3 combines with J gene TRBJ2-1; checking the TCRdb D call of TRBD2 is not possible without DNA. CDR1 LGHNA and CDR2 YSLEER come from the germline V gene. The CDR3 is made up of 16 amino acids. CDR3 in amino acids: CASSQDSGGEDNEQFF.

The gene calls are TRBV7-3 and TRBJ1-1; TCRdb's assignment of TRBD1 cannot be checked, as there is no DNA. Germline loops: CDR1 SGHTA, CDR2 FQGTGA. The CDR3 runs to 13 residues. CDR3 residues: CASSLTGSTEAFF.

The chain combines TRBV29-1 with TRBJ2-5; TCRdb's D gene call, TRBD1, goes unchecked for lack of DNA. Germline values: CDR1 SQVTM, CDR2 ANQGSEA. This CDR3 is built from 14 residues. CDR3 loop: CSVQTPGGLETQYF. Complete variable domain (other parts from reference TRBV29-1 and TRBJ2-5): SAVISQKPSRDICQRGTSLTIQCQVDSQVTMMFWYRQQPGQSLTLIATANQGSEATYESGFVIDKFPISRPNLTFSTLTVSNMSPEDSSIYLCSVQTPGGLETQYFGPGTRLLVL.

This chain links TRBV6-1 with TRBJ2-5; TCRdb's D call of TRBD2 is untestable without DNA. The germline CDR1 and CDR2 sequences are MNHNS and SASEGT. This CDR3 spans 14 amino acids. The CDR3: CASTVSGAEGTQYF.

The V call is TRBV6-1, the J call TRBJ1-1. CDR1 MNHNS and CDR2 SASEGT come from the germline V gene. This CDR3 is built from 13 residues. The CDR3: CASSVEGGTEAFF.

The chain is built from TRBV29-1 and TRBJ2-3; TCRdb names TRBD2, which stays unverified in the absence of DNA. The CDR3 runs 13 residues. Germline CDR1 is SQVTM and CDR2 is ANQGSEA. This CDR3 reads CSAWSGGTDTQYF.

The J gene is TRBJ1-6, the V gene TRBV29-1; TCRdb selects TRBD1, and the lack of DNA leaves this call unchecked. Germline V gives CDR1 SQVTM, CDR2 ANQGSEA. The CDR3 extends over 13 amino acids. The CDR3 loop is CSVGQGANSPLHF.

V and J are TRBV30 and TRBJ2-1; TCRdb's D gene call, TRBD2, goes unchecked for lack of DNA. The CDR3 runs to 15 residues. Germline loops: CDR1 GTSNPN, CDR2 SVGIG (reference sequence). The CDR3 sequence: CAWSRGTSGFNEQFF.

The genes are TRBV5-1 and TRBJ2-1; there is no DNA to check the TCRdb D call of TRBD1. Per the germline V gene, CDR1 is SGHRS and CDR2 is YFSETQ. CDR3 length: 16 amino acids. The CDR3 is CASSFRAGAGGNEQFF.

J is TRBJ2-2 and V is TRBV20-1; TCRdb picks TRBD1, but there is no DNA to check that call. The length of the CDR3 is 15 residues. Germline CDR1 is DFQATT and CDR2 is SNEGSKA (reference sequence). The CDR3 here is CSARDVTGNTGELFF.

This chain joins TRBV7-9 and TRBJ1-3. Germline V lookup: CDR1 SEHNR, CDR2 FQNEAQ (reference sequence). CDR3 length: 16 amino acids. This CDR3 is CASSPLQVPSGNTIYF.

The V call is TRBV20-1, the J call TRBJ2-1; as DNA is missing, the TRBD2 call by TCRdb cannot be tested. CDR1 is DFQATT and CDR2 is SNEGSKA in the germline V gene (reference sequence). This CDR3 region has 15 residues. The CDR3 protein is CSAVKPGPFGNEQFF.

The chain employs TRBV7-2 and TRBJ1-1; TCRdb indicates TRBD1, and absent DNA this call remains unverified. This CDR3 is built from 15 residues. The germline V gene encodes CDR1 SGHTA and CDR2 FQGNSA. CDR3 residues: CASSFGAGGNTEAFF.

CDR3 protein: CASSYSGGRSTEAFF. This sequence joins TRBV6-5 and TRBJ1-1; TCRdb's D call of TRBD1 is untestable without DNA. The CDR3 spans 15 residues. CDR1 is MNHEY and CDR2 is SVGAGI in the germline V gene.

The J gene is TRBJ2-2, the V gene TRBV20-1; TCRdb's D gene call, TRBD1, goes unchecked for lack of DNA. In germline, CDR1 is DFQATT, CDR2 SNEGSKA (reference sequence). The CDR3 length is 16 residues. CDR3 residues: CSATRGQDRTTGELFF.

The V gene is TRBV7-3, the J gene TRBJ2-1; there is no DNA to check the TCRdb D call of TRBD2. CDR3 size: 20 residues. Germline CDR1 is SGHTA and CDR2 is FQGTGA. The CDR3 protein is CASSSPGLAGESSSYNEQFF.

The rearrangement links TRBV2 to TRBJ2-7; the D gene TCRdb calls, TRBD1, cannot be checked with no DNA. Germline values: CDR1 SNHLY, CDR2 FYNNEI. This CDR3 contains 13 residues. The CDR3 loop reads CASTGQGLGEQYF. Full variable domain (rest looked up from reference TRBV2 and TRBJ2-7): EPEVTQTPSHQVTQMGQEVILRCVPISNHLYFYWYRQILGQKVEFLVSFYNNEISEKSEIFDDQFSVERPDGSNFTLKIRSTKLEDSAMYFCASTGQGLGEQYFGPGTRLTVT.

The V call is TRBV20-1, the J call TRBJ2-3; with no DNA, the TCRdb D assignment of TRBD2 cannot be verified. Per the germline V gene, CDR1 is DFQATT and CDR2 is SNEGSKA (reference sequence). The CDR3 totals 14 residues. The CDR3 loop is CSAPMLAGTDTQYF.

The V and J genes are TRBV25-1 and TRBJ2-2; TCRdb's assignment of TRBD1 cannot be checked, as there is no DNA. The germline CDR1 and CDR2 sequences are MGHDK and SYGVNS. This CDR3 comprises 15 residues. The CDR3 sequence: CASSEIGQGPGELFF.

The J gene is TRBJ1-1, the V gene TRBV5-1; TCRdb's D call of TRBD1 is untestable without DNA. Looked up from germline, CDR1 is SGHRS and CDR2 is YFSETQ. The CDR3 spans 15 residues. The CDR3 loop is CASSPVTTGNTEAFF.

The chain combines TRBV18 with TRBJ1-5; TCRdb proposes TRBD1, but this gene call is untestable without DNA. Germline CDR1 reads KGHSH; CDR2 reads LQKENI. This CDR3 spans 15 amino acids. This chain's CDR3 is CASSPTGGGNQPQHF.

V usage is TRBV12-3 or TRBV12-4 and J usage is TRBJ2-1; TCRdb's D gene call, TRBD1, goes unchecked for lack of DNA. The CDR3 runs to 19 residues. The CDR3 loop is CASSLGPYSTGVSYNEQFF.

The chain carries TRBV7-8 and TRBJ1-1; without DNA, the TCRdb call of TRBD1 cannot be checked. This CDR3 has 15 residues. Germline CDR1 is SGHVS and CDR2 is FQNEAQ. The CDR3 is CASSPWDRGRSEAFF.